This T cell receptor (beta chain) was documented in a study of blood T cell repertoires in COVID-19. Turning to the study itself: Specimens from acute and convalescent COVID-19 originated in the United States, Italy and Spain. T cells, B-cell-depleted T cells, or PBMCs supplied cDNA or gDNA.

The CDR3 covers 15 residues. V was pared by 1 base and J by 1 base, with 7 bases between. The germline V gene has CDR1 ENHRY and CDR2 SYGVKD. Authors' data handling: Amplification with reference gene primers provided the estimates of nucleated cell counts. Assay used: immunoSEQ multiplex PCR; TCRdb lists only in-frame clones, some missing. V, J and clone size were drawn from that table, and D and trimming were deduced from the DNA. The top ten clones hold 1% to 1.5% of a sample with some 62,000 clones, roughly 90% of them seen once. The origin of this receptor is a woman over 75 with acute or convalescent COVID-19. Sequencing was carried out using peripheral blood. The V gene is TRBV10-3, the J gene TRBJ1-4; D is uncertain. The CDR3 coding sequence is TGTGCCATCAGTGAGTTCGGTGGAACTAATGAAAAACTGTTTTTT. Residues: CAISEFGGTNEKLFF.